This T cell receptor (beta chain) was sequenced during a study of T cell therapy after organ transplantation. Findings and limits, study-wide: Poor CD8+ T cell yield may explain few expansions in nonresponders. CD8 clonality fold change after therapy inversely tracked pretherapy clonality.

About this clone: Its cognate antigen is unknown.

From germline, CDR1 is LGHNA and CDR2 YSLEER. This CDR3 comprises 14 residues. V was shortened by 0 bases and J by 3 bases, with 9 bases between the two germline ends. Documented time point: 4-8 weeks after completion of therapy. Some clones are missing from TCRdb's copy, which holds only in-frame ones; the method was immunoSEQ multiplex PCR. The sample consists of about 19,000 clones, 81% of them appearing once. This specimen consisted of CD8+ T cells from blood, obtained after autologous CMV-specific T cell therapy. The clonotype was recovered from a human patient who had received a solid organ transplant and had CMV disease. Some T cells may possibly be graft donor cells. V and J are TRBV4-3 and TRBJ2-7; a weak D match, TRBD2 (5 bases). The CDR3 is CASSQDTGNYEQYF. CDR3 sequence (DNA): TGCGCCAGCAGCCAAGATACCGGGAACTACGAGCAGTACTTC.